What follows describes a single T cell receptor beta chain. Its antigen is still unknown. These data originate in a study of blood T cells in healthy people across ages. Study findings and constraints: PBMCs went unsorted, and a conclusive naive versus antigen-experienced comparison was therefore prevented. The authors considered diversity estimates from one million T cells to be underestimates.

With a J-beta primer mix and a sample-barcoded 5' primer, a second PCR ran 7 to 11 cycles. TCRdb re-called the 5' RACE reads with MiXCR, one entry per CDR3 protein. Of some 1.5 million distinct CDR3 sequences in the sample, 35% to 45% were seen once. The germline V gene encodes CDR1 SGHAT and CDR2 FQNNGV. After removal of 7 bases from V and 11 bases from J, the junction contained 13 bases not matched to a gene. CDR3 length equals 14 residues. J is TRBJ2-5 and V is TRBV11-2, with 10 bases that match TRBD2. The sample comprised blood. The source of this sequence is a woman aged 18-29 years in good health. The DNA for the CDR3 is TGTGCCAGCAACCTAGCGGGAGTCTACAATGAGCAGTACTTC. It encodes CASNLAGVYNEQYF.